These 27 T cell receptor beta chains share one sample of origin, sequenced in a study of early T cells in non-severe SARS-CoV-2 infection. One entry per CDR3 protein, called by TCRdb with MiXCR from the 5' RACE reads. The sample consists of about 64,000 distinct CDR3 sequences, 20% to 25% of them appearing once. The material sequenced was whole blood, taken at baseline. Receptors were obtained from an adult who was a healthcare worker with PCR-confirmed SARS-CoV-2 infection or an uninfected control (not recorded which).

V is TRBV3-1 and J is TRBJ1-1, with a weak D call TRBD1 (5 bases). The CDR3 is 15 residues long. Looked up from germline, CDR1 is LGHDT and CDR2 is YNNKEL (reference sequence). V was shortened by 1 base and J by 4 bases, with 13 bases between the two germline ends. CDR3 amino acids: CASSQGIGVSTEAFF. The CDR3 bases are TGTGCCAGCAGCCAAGGGATAGGGGTCTCCACTGAAGCTTTCTTT.

This clonotype was seen a few times. This chain uses TRBV3-1 with TRBJ2-2, with D uncertain. This CDR3 contains 14 residues. Germline V lookup: CDR1 LGHDT, CDR2 YNNKEL (reference sequence). Trimming removed 3 bases from V and 5 bases from J, with 10 bases in between. CDR3 sequence reads: CASSHLGSTGELFF. Written as DNA, the CDR3 is TGTGCCAGCAGCCACCTAGGTTCAACCGGGGAGCTGTTTTTT.

This clonotype was seen a few times. V gene TRBV2 combines with J gene TRBJ2-3; D possibly matches TRBD1 or TRBD2 (6 bases each). This CDR3 contains 14 residues. Trimming cost V 5 bases and J 1 base, with 10 bases left between them. In germline, CDR1 is SNHLY, CDR2 FYNNEI. The CDR3 loop is CASSLGGRTDTQYF. CDR3 in DNA: TGTGCCAGCAGTTTGGGGGGCCGCACAGATACGCAGTATTTT.

This clonotype appeared a few times. This chain connects TRBV7-2 to TRBJ2-5; TRBD2 agrees at 8 bases. The CDR3 has 13 amino acids. The J segment lost 4 bases and the V segment lost 7 bases, leaving 5 bases of the junction unmatched. Germline-derived CDR1 and CDR2 are SGHTA and FQGNSA. CDR3 residues: CASIGLAGETQYF. The CDR3 DNA sequence: TGTGCCAGCATCGGACTAGCAGGAGAGACCCAGTACTTC.

V usage is TRBV6-6 and J usage is TRBJ1-5; TRBD1 might be the D (5 bases). The CDR3 spans 15 residues. Per the germline V gene, CDR1 is MNHNY and CDR2 is SVGAGI (reference sequence). Trimming left V 6 bases short and J 2 bases short, with 14 bases between. This CDR3 is CASSPRESGNQPQHF. DNA of the CDR3: TGTGCCAGCAGCCCCAGGGAAAGTGGCAATCAGCCCCAGCATTTT.

This sequence joins TRBV5-1 and TRBJ2-2, with a possible D match to TRBD1 (5 bases). CDR1 is SGHRS and CDR2 is YFSETQ in the germline V gene. Deletions cut 4 bases from V and 7 bases from J, with 8 bases between. This CDR3 comprises 12 residues. CDR3 in DNA: TGCGCCAGCAGCCTGGACAACGGGGAGCTGTTTTTT. It encodes CASSLDNGELFF.

J is TRBJ2-1 and V is TRBV7-6; D is uncertain. V was shortened by 1 base and J by 5 bases, with 6 bases between the two germline ends. CDR3 length: 13 amino acids. Germline V gene lookup returns CDR1 SGHVS and CDR2 FNYEAQ. For the CDR3, the DNA is TGTGCCAGCAGCTTAGTATCGGACAATGAGCAGTTCTTC. This sequence encodes CASSLVSDNEQFF.

This clonotype was seen many times. The J gene is TRBJ2-7, the V gene TRBV20-1; 12 nucleotides agree with TRBD1. Looked up from germline, CDR1 is DFQATT and CDR2 is SNEGSKA (reference sequence). This CDR3 contains 14 residues. V shed 5 bases and J 5 bases; nucleotides not matched to a gene: 7. The CDR3 sequence: CSAGTGGMIDEQYF. Written as DNA, the CDR3 is TGCAGTGCTGGGACAGGGGGCATGATTGACGAGCAGTACTTC.

This clonotype has ten or more counts. The chain carries TRBV11-2 and TRBJ2-7; 13 bases are a match to TRBD2. Germline V CDR1 and CDR2: SGHAT, FQNNGV. Losses at the gene ends were 5 bases for V and 4 bases for J; bases not matched to a gene: 17. CDR3 size: 19 residues. CDR3 protein: CASSTHRGTRLAGGYEQYF. As DNA, the CDR3 is TGTGCCAGCAGCACCCACAGGGGCACGAGACTAGCGGGGGGATACGAGCAGTACTTC.

Concerning this clonotype itself: Relative to the germline gene, one junction end is altered; a read error may explain this. This chain connects TRBV5-1 to TRBJ1-1, with D possibly TRBD1 on 5 matching bases. This CDR3 is built from 14 residues. The V gene's germline CDR1 is SGHRS and CDR2 YFSETQ. The CDR3 loop is CASSFGTPNTEVFF. Written as DNA, the CDR3 is TGCGCCAGCAGCTTCGGGACTCCGAACACTGAAGTTTTCTTT.

The V and J genes are TRBV27 and TRBJ2-2; 16 bases agree with TRBD2. J gave up 1 base and V 8 bases, and 7 bases lay outside the gene matches. There are 18 residues in the CDR3. Germline V CDR1 and CDR2: MNHEY, SMNVEV (reference sequence). This CDR3 is CASGTGLAGGRNTGELFF. The CDR3 nucleotides are TGTGCCAGCGGAACGGGACTAGCGGGGGGGCGGAACACCGGGGAGCTGTTTTTT.

Only a few counts were recorded for this clonotype. This chain links TRBV3-1 with TRBJ1-1, with 7 positions matching TRBD1. Trimming took 4 bases from V and 10 from J; bases not matched to a gene: 12. Germline V gives CDR1 LGHDT, CDR2 YNNKEL (reference sequence). The CDR3 length is 14 residues. The CDR3 region is CASSPTGTADAAFF. In DNA, the CDR3 is TGTGCCAGCAGCCCAACCGGGACAGCCGACGCAGCTTTCTTT.

This clonotype was picked up a small number of times. The V and J genes are TRBV12-3 or TRBV12-4 and TRBJ1-1; 8 positions agree with TRBD1. V dropped 6 bases and J dropped 5; count of bases not matched to a gene: 8. The CDR3 has 14 amino acids. The CDR3, as DNA: TGTGCCAGCAGCCTTCGCCGACAGGGGACTGAAGCTTTCTTT. This codes for CASSLRRQGTEAFF.

The table lists this clonotype with many counts. The V gene is TRBV19, the J gene TRBJ1-1; no definite D call. This CDR3 is built from 12 residues. The germline gives CDR1 LNHDA, CDR2 SQIVND (reference sequence). Trimming removed 7 bases at V and 0 bases at J, with 6 bases between. The CDR3 reads CASTNMNTEAFF. The CDR3 DNA follows: TGTGCCAGTACCAACATGAACACTGAAGCTTTCTTT. Full variable domain (rest looked up from reference TRBV19 and TRBJ1-1): DGGITQSPKYLFRKEGQNVTLSCEQNLNHDAMYWYRQDPGQGLRLIYYSQIVNDFQKGDIAEGYSVSREKKESFPLTVTSAQKNPTAFYLCASTNMNTEAFFGQGTRLTVV.

The chain joins TRBV12-3 or TRBV12-4 to TRBJ2-7; perhaps TRBD1 as D (6 bases). The CDR3 consists of 14 residues. The ends were cut back, 6 bases at V and 3 bases at J, with 15 bases in the middle. The CDR3 DNA sequence: TGTGCCAGCAGCCCGGACAGCGGAGGCTACGAGCAGTACTTC. This encodes CASSPDSGGYEQYF.

The J gene is TRBJ2-2, the V gene TRBV12-3 or TRBV12-4; TRBD1 is a possible D gene (5 bases). Trimming pared 6 bases from V and 5 bases from J, leaving 10 bases between. CDR3 size: 13 residues. CDR3 amino acids: CASRLSGTGELFF. CDR3 nucleotides: TGTGCCAGCAGATTGTCAGGGACCGGGGAGCTGTTTTTT.

This clonotype was counted between two and nine times. The chain joins TRBV11-3 to TRBJ2-3; possibly TRBD1 for D (6 bases). Trimming shortened V by 5 bases and J by 6 bases, and 9 bases separated the two germline ends. Germline lookup yields CDR1 SGHNT and CDR2 YENEEA. The CDR3 sequence is 12 residues long. The CDR3 spells CASSRQGDTQYF. The DNA for the CDR3 is TGTGCCAGCAGCCGGCAGGGGGATACGCAGTATTTT.

This clonotype was detected only a few times. The chain links TRBV30 to TRBJ2-3, with 8 positions matching TRBD1. The V segment lost 1 base and the J segment 7 bases; nucleotides outside the gene matches: 4. The CDR3 consists of 13 residues. Germline V CDR1 and CDR2: GTSNPN, SVGIG (reference sequence). The CDR3 protein is CAWSAGQAYTQYF. Written as DNA, the CDR3 is TGTGCCTGGAGTGCGGGACAGGCGTATACGCAGTATTTT.

The V and J genes are TRBV29-1 and TRBJ2-2, with 8 bases fitting TRBD2. Germline V gene sequence: CDR1 SQVTM, CDR2 ANQGSEA. With 7 bases clipped from V and 0 bases from J, the junction kept 7 bases outside the gene matches. The CDR3 totals 15 residues. The CDR3 sequence is CSATLGLANTGELFF. CDR3 sequence (DNA): TGCAGCGCTACTTTGGGACTAGCGAACACCGGGGAGCTGTTTTTT.

This clonotype was seen repeatedly, ten times or more. This chain connects TRBV4-1 to TRBJ1-2, with D perhaps TRBD1 (6 bases). This CDR3 spans 14 amino acids. Trimming took off 6 bases at V and 2 bases at J, with 13 bases between the two ends. The germline CDR1 and CDR2 sequences are MGHRA and YSYEKL. CDR3 bases: TGCGCCAGCAGGGACAGTAGACTGAACTATGGCTACACCTTC. It translates to CASRDSRLNYGYTF.

V is TRBV6-2 or TRBV6-3 and J is TRBJ2-7, with TRBD1 matching over 8 bases. V trimming: 6 bases; J trimming: 6 bases; junction bases outside the gene matches: 4. CDR1 and CDR2 from the germline V gene are MNHEY and SVGEGT. The CDR3 is 12 amino acids. CDR3 sequence: CASRPDRGEQYF. The CDR3 nucleotides are TGTGCCAGCAGGCCTGACAGGGGCGAGCAGTACTTC.

The CDR3 loop is CASSLAPRKDDTQYF. CDR3 nucleotide sequence: TGTGCCAGCAGCTTAGCGCCTAGAAAGGATGATACGCAGTATTTT. The chain links TRBV11-1 to TRBJ2-3; no firm D call. The CDR3 is 15 residues long. Germline loops: CDR1 SGHAT, CDR2 FQDESV (reference sequence). Trimming removed 0 bases at V and 6 bases at J, with 13 bases between.

This clonotype turned up a few times. The genes are TRBV2 and TRBJ1-2; D remains ambiguous. Between the trimmed V and J ends, which lost 3 bases and 4 bases, there was a span of 9 bases. From germline, CDR1 is SNHLY and CDR2 FYNNEI. The CDR3 covers 13 residues. CDR3 DNA sequence: TGTGCCAGCAGTGACTCAGGCATCTATGGCTACACCTTC. This encodes CASSDSGIYGYTF.

The V and J genes are TRBV7-9 and TRBJ2-5; tentatively, D is TRBD1 (5 bases). This CDR3 spans 17 amino acids. Trimming shortened V by 5 bases and J by 3 bases, and 22 bases separated the two germline ends. From germline, CDR1 is SEHNR and CDR2 FQNEAQ (reference sequence). The CDR3 sequence is CASSRGPGPGWKETQYF. In DNA form, the CDR3 reads TGTGCCAGCAGCCGAGGCCCAGGGCCCGGTTGGAAAGAGACCCAGTACTTC.

The chain carries TRBV5-6 and TRBJ2-1; D call uncertain. CDR1 and CDR2 from the germline V gene are SGHDT and YYEEEE. V was trimmed by 0 bases and J by 3 bases, leaving 10 bases between them. The CDR3 loop spans 15 amino acids. CDR3 sequence (DNA): TGTGCCAGCAGCTTGGACCTAAATCTCTACAATGAGCAGTTCTTC. Protein: CASSLDLNLYNEQFF.

This clonotype was counted only a few times. The chain uses TRBV4-2 and TRBJ2-3, with 13 bases identical to TRBD2. Germline-derived CDR1 and CDR2 are LGHNA and YNFKEQ. V lost 4 bases, J lost 1 base, and 5 bases stayed unmatched. The length of the CDR3 is 17 residues. The CDR3 nucleotides read TGTGCCAGCAGCCGTACTAGCGGGGGGGCCGGCACAGATACGCAGTATTTT. It yields the protein CASSRTSGGAGTDTQYF.

At least ten counts were recorded for this clonotype. This chain uses TRBV2 with TRBJ2-5; 7 nucleotides line up with TRBD1. The CDR3 spans 12 residues. Germline lookup yields CDR1 SNHLY and CDR2 FYNNEI. V shed 6 bases and J 2 bases; nucleotides not matched to a gene: 0. This CDR3 is CASRGQQETQYF. DNA of the CDR3: TGTGCCAGCAGGGGACAGCAAGAGACCCAGTACTTC.